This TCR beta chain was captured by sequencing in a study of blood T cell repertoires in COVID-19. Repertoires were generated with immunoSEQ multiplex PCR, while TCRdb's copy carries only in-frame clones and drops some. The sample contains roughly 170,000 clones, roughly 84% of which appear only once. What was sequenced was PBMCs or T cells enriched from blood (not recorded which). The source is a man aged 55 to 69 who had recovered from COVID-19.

As DNA, the CDR3 is TGTGCCACCAGTGCGGGAGGGGCGCTGGGCTACACCTTC. This sequence encodes CATSAGGALGYTF. This chain joins TRBV24-1 and TRBJ1-2; D might be TRBD1 (5 bases). The CDR3 is made up of 13 amino acids. V gave up 5 bases and J gave up 8 bases, with 14 bases separating them. In germline, CDR1 is KGHDR, CDR2 SFDVKD.